The present T cell receptor beta chain was sequenced within a study of post-analysis software for immune sequencing data. Points on this clonotype: As yet, its antigen is unknown. One end of the junction does not line up with germline, which may come from a read error.

Study conclusions and caveats: Normalized Chao1 diversity was significantly lower in multiple sclerosis patients than in controls.

Unique molecular identifiers featured in each of the TCR beta cDNA libraries. Between about 1 and 11 million T cells gave rise to hundreds of thousands of cDNA molecules. From the PCR reads, TCRdb called clonotypes with MiXCR, one entry per CDR3 protein. The sample includes roughly 670,000 distinct CDR3 sequences, 59% of them seen just once. Sequenced: blood. This sequence originates from a girl aged 2-15 years with multiple sclerosis.

CDR3 sequence (DNA): TGTGCCGGCAGCCGAGTCGGCCTACCCTACGAGCAGTACTTC. This sequence encodes CAGSRVGLPYEQYF. The rearrangement joins TRBV3-1 to TRBJ2-7; D remains ambiguous. The CDR3 is 14 amino acids. Germline CDR1 is LGHDT and CDR2 is YNNKEL (reference sequence).